This TCR beta chain was obtained from a study of blood T cell repertoires in COVID-19. CDR3 length: 16 amino acids. Germline V gene lookup returns CDR1 SGHAT and CDR2 FQNNGV. V trimming: 4 bases; J trimming: 5 bases; junction bases outside the gene matches: 10. As originally analysed: How many nucleated cells were present was estimated from reference gene primer amplification. Sequencing used immunoSEQ multiplex PCR; TCRdb keeps in-frame clones, though not all of them. That table supplies the V and J calls and clone size; D and trimming were determined from the DNA. The sample shows about 34,000 clones, approximately 78% of them seen only once.

The genes are TRBV11-2 and TRBJ2-3; 9 bases match TRBD2. The clonotype was recovered from a woman aged 60-75 years with acute or convalescent COVID-19. Specimen: peripheral blood. The chain's CDR3 is CASSSRSGGLGDTQYF. For the CDR3, the DNA is TGTGCCAGCAGCTCCCGTAGCGGGGGTCTCGGAGATACGCAGTATTTT.